This TCR beta chain was sequenced for a study of CD8+CD57+ T cells in acquired aplastic anemia. Study observations and caveats: About 29 CD8+ CDR3 sequences occurred in both the patients and the controls.

This clonotype has just one count. The antigen is undetermined. The TCR beta profiling, which covered VDJ combination and CDR3 sequence, was carried out using genomic DNA as the template. TCRdb re-called the reads with MiXCR, one entry per CDR3 protein. The sample records some 170,000 distinct CDR3 sequences, around half being singletons. Sequenced patients had shown CD8+CD57+ cell expansion by flow cytometry. Untreated patients provided the blood samples, with no therapy given before sampling. This sequence was found in a human donor with aplastic anemia. Sequencing input: sorted CD4+, CD8+, or CD8+CD57+ T cells (not recorded which) from PBMCs.

The CDR3 sequence: CASSMGGNEQFF. The CDR3 nucleotides are TGTGCCAGTAGTATGGGGGGCAATGAGCAGTTCTTC. V gene TRBV19 combines with J gene TRBJ2-1; tentatively, D is TRBD2 (6 bases). The germline gives CDR1 LNHDA, CDR2 SQIVND (reference sequence). The CDR3 is 12 amino acids. The ends were cut back, 3 bases at V and 6 bases at J, with 6 bases in the middle.